Listed below are T cell receptor beta chains from one sample, sequenced in a study of regulatory T cells in long-lasting Graves disease. MiXCR, run by TCRdb on the multiplex PCR reads, gives a single entry per CDR3 protein. The sample has 560,000 or so distinct CDR3 sequences; about 16% are singletons. This sample also appeared in a second study, on T cells in Graves' hyperthyroidism and ophthalmopathy.

The sequencing here drew on peripheral blood mononuclear cells (PBMCs), taken at new diagnosis, from a patient treated with antithyroid drugs. The receptors originated from a man aged 18-30 years with Graves disease. Both conserved end residues are part of each CDR3. Fields, in order: V gene, clone size, J gene, D gene, CDR3 DNA, CDR3 protein. The D gene is left open where the match is weak. Clone sizes are given selectively: once, few, many, or a class where the clone is expanded.

TRBV11-2,few,TRBJ2-1,TRBD2,TGTGCCACCTCGCCTCCGAGCGGGAGGTCTAACAATGAGCAGTTCTTC,CATSPPSGRSNNEQFF
TRBV6-5,few,TRBJ2-1,TRBD1,TGTGCCAGCAGTTACGGACAGGCGCGCTACAATGAGCAGTTCTTC,CASSYGQARYNEQFF
TRBV2,many,TRBJ2-7,TRBD1,TGTGCCAGCAGTGAACCTGTAGGGGGCATCAACGAGCAGTACTTC,CASSEPVGGINEQYF
TRBV5-1,many,TRBJ2-1,TRBD1,TGTGCCAGCAGTGGGGGGACAGGGTCCTACAATGAGCAGTTCTTC,CASSGGTGSYNEQFF
TRBV28,few,TRBJ2-1,TRBD1,TGTGCCAGCAGTTTTCCAAGACAGGGGGGACATCCGGAGCAGTTCTTC,CASSFPRQGGHPEQFF
TRBV29-1,few,TRBJ1-3,.,TGCAGCGGCGGTCAGGACGGCGGAAACACCATATATTTT,CSGGQDGGNTIYF
TRBV2,many,TRBJ2-1,TRBD1,TGTGCCAGCAGTGATCGGACAGGGGACAATGAGCAGTTCTTC,CASSDRTGDNEQFF
TRBV7-3,many,TRBJ1-1,.,TGTGCCAGCAGGTTTGACAGGAACACTGAAGCTTTCTTT,CASRFDRNTEAFF
TRBV3-1,.,TRBJ2-7,TRBD2,TGTGCCAGCAGCCCCCCATGGACTAGCGGGAGCCTTCCTCCGGCCGAGCAGTACTTC,CASSPPWTSGSLPPAEQYF
TRBV20-1,.,TRBJ2-3,.,TGCAGTGCTAGAGACCTAAGGGACAACACAGATACGCAGTATTTT,CSARDLRDNTDTQYF
TRBV11-1,.,TRBJ2-7,.,TGTGCCAGCAGCCCACCTCGGACACCCTACGAGCAGTACTTC,CASSPPRTPYEQYF
TRBV18,few,TRBJ2-7,TRBD1,TGTGCCAGCTCACCGGGACAGGGGGCTCCCGCTCAGCAGTACTTC,CASSPGQGAPAQQYF
TRBV10-3,few,TRBJ1-1,.,TGTGCCACCGGGCAGGGAGAGGGTGAAGCTTTCTTT,CATGQGEGEAFF
TRBV29-1,few,TRBJ2-7,.,TGCAGCGTCGCTCAGGGATCCGAGCAGTACTTC,CSVAQGSEQYF
TRBV5-4,many,TRBJ2-1,TRBD1,TGTGCCAGCAGCTTGGCCCGGGACAGCAGCCCCAATGAGCAGTTCTTC,CASSLARDSSPNEQFF
TRBV4-1,.,TRBJ2-6,.,TGCGCCAGCAGCCTTCTCGGAGGTCGGATTGGATCCGGGGCCAACGTCCTGACTTTC,CASSLLGGRIGSGANVLTF
TRBV13,few,TRBJ1-3,TRBD1,TGTGCCAGCAGCCTGGGGACAGGGGGCTCAATAATCTCTGGAAACACCATATATTTT,CASSLGTGGSIISGNTIYF
TRBV12-3/TRBV12-4,many,TRBJ1-3,TRBD1,TGTGCCAGCAGTCCTGGGACAGGCCATGACTCTGGAAACACCATATATTTT,CASSPGTGHDSGNTIYF
TRBV5-1,.,TRBJ2-3,TRBD2,TGCGCCAGCAGACTTTCGTCTCCCACGGGAGGGCCCTCCGATACGCAGTATTTT,CASRLSSPTGGPSDTQYF
TRBV6-2/TRBV6-3,few,TRBJ2-6,.,TGTGCCAGCAGAACCCTCTTCCCCCTCCCACAGAAGGCCGACGTCCTGACTTTC,CASRTLFPLPQKADVLTF
TRBV20-1,.,TRBJ1-4,.,TGCAGTGCTAGACCCGGGACAACTAATGAAAAACTGTTTTTT,CSARPGTTNEKLFF
TRBV29-1,.,TRBJ2-2,TRBD1,TGCAGCGTTGGACAGGGGCGAGACGGGGAGCCGTTTTTT,CSVGQGRDGEPFF
TRBV6-9,many,TRBJ2-7,.,TGTGCCAGCAGTTACGCCCGTGGGGGCGGGAGAGTATTCGAGCAGTACTTC,CASSYARGGGRVFEQYF
TRBV30,few,TRBJ1-3,.,TGTGCCTGGAGGGGACGGGAAAGTTTGCGAAACACCATATATTTT,CAWRGRESLRNTIYF
TRBV29-1,few,TRBJ1-2,.,TGCAGCGTTGAGTGGGACGGAAGGCGCCTTGGCTATGGCTACACCTTC,CSVEWDGRRLGYGYTF
TRBV12-5,few,TRBJ2-2,.,TGTGCTAGTGGTTTGGTACGGGGGTCCACTAGGTACACCGGGGAGCTGTTTTTT,CASGLVRGSTRYTGELFF
TRBV4-2,.,TRBJ2-1,TRBD2,TGTGCCAGCAGCCAAGGAGACGGGAGGGCGGGGAATGAGCAGTTCTTC,CASSQGDGRAGNEQFF
TRBV13,.,TRBJ2-7,.,TGTGCCAGCAGCCCGGCCCTAGGGCTCTCCTACGAGCAGTACTTC,CASSPALGLSYEQYF
TRBV29-1,.,TRBJ2-3,TRBD2,TGCAGCGTTGTGACAGATCGGGGGGCAGATACGCAGTATTTT,CSVVTDRGADTQYF
TRBV7-9,many,TRBJ2-1,TRBD2,TGTGCCAGCAGCCCTCCCGGGACTAGCGGGGTGGAGTTCTTC,CASSPPGTSGVEFF
TRBV20-1,.,TRBJ2-2,.,TGCAGTGCGACGTCAGGGGTCCGGGGGGACACCGGGGAGCTGTTTTTT,CSATSGVRGDTGELFF
TRBV7-9,many,TRBJ2-2,.,TGTGCCAGCAGCCCCTTTGGCGGGACCATCCCTCTAACCGGGGAGCTGTTTTTT,CASSPFGGTIPLTGELFF
TRBV18,many,TRBJ2-5,.,TGTGCCAGCTCACCACTAGCCCAAGAGACCCAGTACTTC,CASSPLAQETQYF
TRBV28,many,TRBJ2-4,.,TGTGCCAGCAGTTTTATAGAGGAAGCCAAAAACATTCAGTACTTC,CASSFIEEAKNIQYF
TRBV19,.,TRBJ2-3,.,TGTGCCAGTAGTACCGTAGGACAAAATACGCAGTATTTT,CASSTVGQNTQYF
TRBV28,many,TRBJ1-2,.,TGTGCCAGCAGGGGGACTCGAAGGCGCTACACCTTC,CASRGTRRRYTF
TRBV7-3,.,TRBJ2-1,.,TGTGCCAGCAGCTTAAGGGGGGATGGGAAGCAGTTCTTC,CASSLRGDGKQFF
TRBV6-2/TRBV6-3,.,TRBJ2-6,.,TGTGCCAGCAGTTACTCACCCCGGGTCTCTGGGGCCAACGTCCTGACTTTC,CASSYSPRVSGANVLTF
TRBV9,few,TRBJ2-7,TRBD2,TGTGCCAGCAGCGTCACTAGCGGGAGCGAGCAGTACTTC,CASSVTSGSEQYF
TRBV4-2,.,TRBJ1-1,.,TGTGCCAGCAGCCAAGAAGGGGCAGAAGCTTTCTTT,CASSQEGAEAFF
TRBV4-1,.,TRBJ2-7,TRBD1,TGCGCCAGCAGCCACCCCCGGGACAGGGGGACCTACGAGCAGTACTTC,CASSHPRDRGTYEQYF
TRBV4-1,few,TRBJ2-7,.,TGCGCCAGCAGCCAAGATCCCGTCGCAGGTCGCCCGTACTTC,CASSQDPVAGRPYF
TRBV19,.,TRBJ2-2,.,TGTACTACAGAGAACACCGGGGAGCTGTTTTTT,CTTENTGELFF
TRBV7-8,few,TRBJ2-5,.,TGTGCCAGCAGCCCGGCCGGGACTCCACGCACCGAGACCCAGTACTTC,CASSPAGTPRTETQYF
TRBV20-1,.,TRBJ2-3,.,TGCAGTGCTAGTCAATTGAGGGGGAGCACAGATACGCAGTATTTT,CSASQLRGSTDTQYF
TRBV12-3/TRBV12-4,.,TRBJ2-3,.,TGTGCCAGCAGCGGGCCACAACAGCCCGGGGGCACAGATACGCAGTATTTT,CASSGPQQPGGTDTQYF
TRBV2,many,TRBJ1-1,.,TGTGCCAGCAGTGAAGGCAGAGGGGGAACTGAAGCTTTCTTT,CASSEGRGGTEAFF
TRBV24-1,many,TRBJ1-4,.,TGTGCCACCCGGGTTTCAAATGAAAAACTGTTTTTT,CATRVSNEKLFF
TRBV12-3/TRBV12-4,many,TRBJ2-1,TRBD2,TGTGCCAGCAGTCCCGGGACTAGCGGGACAAATGAGCAGTTCTTC,CASSPGTSGTNEQFF